This T cell receptor beta chain was documented in a study of shared clonotypes between healthy human individuals. The repertoire was sequenced with immunoSEQ multiplex PCR; TCRdb's copy has only in-frame clones and lacks some. The sample yields approximately 1.5 million clones, around 98.5% seen once. The receptor comes from a man aged 30 to 39 in good health. The source material was naive CD4+ T cells sorted from blood. The subset denotes: CD45RA+ positively selected.

Here the CDR3 DNA reads TGTGCCAGCAGTTTCTTGGGGAACACCGGGGAGCTGTTTTTT. Translating gives CASSFLGNTGELFF. V is TRBV28 and J is TRBJ2-2; D gene uncertain. Trimming removed 3 bases at V and 1 base at J, with 6 bases between. This CDR3 has 14 amino acids. Germline V gene data show CDR1 as MDHEN and CDR2 as SYDVKM.